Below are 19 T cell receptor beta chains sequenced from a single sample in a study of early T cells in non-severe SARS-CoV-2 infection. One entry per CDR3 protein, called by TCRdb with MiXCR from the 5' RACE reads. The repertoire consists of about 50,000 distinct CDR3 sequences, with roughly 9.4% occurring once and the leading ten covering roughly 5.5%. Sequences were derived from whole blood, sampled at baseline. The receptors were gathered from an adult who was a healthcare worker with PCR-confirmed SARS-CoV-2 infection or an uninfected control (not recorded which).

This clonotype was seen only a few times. The CDR3 DNA reads as TGTGCCAGCTCACCCGGGACAGGGGGCGCAGATGGCTACACCTTC. Amino acids: CASSPGTGGADGYTF. V and J are TRBV18 and TRBJ1-2, with TRBD1 identical over 12 bases. Germline V CDR1 and CDR2: KGHSH, LQKENI. There are 15 residues in the CDR3. V lost 3 bases to trimming and J lost 6 bases; unmatched junction nucleotides: 5.

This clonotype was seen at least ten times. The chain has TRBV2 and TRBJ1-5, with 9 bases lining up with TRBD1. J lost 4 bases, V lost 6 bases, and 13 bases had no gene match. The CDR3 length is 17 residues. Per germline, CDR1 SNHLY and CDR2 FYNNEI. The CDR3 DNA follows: TGTGCCAGCAGCGCCTTTTCCCTTGACAGGGGGAATCAGCCCCAGCATTTT. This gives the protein CASSAFSLDRGNQPQHF.

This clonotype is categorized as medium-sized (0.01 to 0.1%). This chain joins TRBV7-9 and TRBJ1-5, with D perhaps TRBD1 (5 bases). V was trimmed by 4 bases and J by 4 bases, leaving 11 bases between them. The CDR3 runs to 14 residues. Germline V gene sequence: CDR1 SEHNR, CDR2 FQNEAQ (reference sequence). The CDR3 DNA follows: TGTGCCAGCAGCTCTGGGGGGACGAATCAGCCCCAGCATTTT. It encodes CASSSGGTNQPQHF.

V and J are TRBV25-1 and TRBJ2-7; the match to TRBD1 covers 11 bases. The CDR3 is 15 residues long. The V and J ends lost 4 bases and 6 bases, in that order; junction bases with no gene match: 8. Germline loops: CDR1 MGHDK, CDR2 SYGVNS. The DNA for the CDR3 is TGTGCCAGCAGTGGGACAGGGGGCGAACGGGGCGAGCAGTACTTC. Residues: CASSGTGGERGEQYF.

The CDR3 nucleotides read TGCAGTGCCGAAGACGATCTAAGCTCCTACGAGCAGTACTTC. Translating gives CSAEDDLSSYEQYF. V usage is TRBV20-1 and J usage is TRBJ2-7; no clear D. The CDR3 covers 14 residues. The germline V and J ends were trimmed by 6 bases and 0 bases, with 15 bases remaining between them. Germline V gene lookup returns CDR1 DFQATT and CDR2 SNEGSKA (reference sequence).

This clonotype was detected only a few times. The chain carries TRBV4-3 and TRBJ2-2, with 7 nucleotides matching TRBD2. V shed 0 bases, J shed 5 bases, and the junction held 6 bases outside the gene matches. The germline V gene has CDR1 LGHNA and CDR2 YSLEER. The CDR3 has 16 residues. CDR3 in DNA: TGCGCCAGCAGCCAAGATTTCGGGGGGTGGACCGGGGAGCTGTTTTTT. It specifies CASSQDFGGWTGELFF.

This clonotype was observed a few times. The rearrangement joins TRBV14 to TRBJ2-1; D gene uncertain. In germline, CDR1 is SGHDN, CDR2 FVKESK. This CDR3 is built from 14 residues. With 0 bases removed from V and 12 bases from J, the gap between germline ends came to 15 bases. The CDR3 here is CASSQDRARWGQFF. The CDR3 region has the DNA TGTGCCAGCAGCCAAGATCGGGCCCGGTGGGGGCAGTTCTTC.

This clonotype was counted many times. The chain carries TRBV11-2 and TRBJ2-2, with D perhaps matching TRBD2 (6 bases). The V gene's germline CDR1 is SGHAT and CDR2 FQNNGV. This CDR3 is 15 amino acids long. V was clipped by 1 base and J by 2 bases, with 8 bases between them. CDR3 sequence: CASSLGRGNTGELFF. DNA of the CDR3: TGTGCCAGCAGCTTAGGGCGGGGCAACACCGGGGAGCTGTTTTTT.

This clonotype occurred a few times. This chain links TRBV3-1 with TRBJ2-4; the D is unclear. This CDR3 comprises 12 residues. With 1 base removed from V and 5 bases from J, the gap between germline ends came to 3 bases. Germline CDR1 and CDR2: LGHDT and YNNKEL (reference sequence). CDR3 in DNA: TGTGCCAGCAGCCAAGGGGAAAACATTCAGTACTTC. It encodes CASSQGENIQYF.

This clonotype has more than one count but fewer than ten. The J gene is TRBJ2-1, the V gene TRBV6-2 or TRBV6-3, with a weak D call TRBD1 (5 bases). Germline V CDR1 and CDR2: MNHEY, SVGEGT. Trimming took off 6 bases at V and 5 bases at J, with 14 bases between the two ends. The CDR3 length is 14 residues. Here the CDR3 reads CASRGHRSHNEQFF. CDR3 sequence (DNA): TGTGCCAGCAGGGGGCATAGGTCCCACAATGAGCAGTTCTTC.

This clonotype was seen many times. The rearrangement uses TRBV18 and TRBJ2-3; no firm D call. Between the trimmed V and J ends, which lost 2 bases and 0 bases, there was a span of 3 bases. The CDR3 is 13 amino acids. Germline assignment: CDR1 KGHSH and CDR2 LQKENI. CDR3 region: CASSPTSTDTQYF. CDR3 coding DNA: TGTGCCAGCTCACCAACTAGCACAGATACGCAGTATTTT.

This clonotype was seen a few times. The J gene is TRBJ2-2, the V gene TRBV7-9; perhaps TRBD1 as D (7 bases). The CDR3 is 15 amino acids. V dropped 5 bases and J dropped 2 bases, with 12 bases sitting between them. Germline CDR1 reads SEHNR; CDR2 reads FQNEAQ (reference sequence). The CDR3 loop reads CASSPTGTNTGELFF. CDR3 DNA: TGTGCCAGCAGCCCGACAGGGACTAACACCGGGGAGCTGTTTTTT.

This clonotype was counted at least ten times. CDR3 nucleotide sequence: TGTGCCAGTACGCACAGGGGGGACACTGAAGCTTTCTTT. Amino acid sequence: CASTHRGDTEAFF. This sequence joins TRBV19 and TRBJ1-1, with 8 bases matching TRBD1. This CDR3 is 13 amino acids long. Germline V gene lookup returns CDR1 LNHDA and CDR2 SQIVND (reference sequence). V dropped 7 bases and J dropped 3; count of bases not matched to a gene: 4.

CDR3 sequence: CASSLDLGTGELFF. The CDR3 DNA follows: TGTGCCAGCAGCTTAGATCTGGGGACCGGGGAGCTGTTTTTT. V gene TRBV11-2 combines with J gene TRBJ2-2; unclear D gene. V was shortened by 0 bases and J by 5 bases, with 7 bases between the two germline ends. Per germline, CDR1 SGHAT and CDR2 FQNNGV. This CDR3 spans 14 amino acids. Full variable domain (rest looked up from reference TRBV11-2 and TRBJ2-2): EAGVAQSPRYKIIEKRQSVAFWCNPISGHATLYWYQQILGQGPKLLIQFQNNGVVDDSQLPKDRFSAERLKGVDSTLKIQPAKLEDSAVYLCASSLDLGTGELFFGEGSRLTVL.

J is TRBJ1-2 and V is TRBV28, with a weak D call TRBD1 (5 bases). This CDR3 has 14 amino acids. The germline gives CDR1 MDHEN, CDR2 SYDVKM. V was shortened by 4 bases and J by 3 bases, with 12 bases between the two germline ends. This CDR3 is CASSWPGIDYGYTF. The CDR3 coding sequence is TGTGCCAGCAGTTGGCCAGGGATCGACTATGGCTACACCTTC.

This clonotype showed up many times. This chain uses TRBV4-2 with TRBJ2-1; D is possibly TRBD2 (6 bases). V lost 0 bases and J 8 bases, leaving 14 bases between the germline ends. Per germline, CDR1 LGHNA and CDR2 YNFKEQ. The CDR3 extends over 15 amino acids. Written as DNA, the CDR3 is TGTGCCAGCAGCCAAGATTTTACCGGGAGCGATGAGCAGTTCTTC. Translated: CASSQDFTGSDEQFF.

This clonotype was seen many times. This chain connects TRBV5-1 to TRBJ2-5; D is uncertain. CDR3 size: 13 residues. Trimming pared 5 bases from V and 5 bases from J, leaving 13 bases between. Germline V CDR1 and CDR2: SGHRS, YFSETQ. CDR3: CASSKGLGETQYF. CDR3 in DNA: TGCGCCAGCAGTAAGGGCCTTGGGGAGACCCAGTACTTC.

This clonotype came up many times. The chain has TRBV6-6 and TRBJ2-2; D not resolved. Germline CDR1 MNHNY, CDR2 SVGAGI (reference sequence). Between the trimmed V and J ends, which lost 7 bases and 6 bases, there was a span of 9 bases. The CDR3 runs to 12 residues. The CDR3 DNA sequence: TGTGCCAGCAACAACCATCCCGGGGAGCTGTTTTTT. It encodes CASNNHPGELFF.

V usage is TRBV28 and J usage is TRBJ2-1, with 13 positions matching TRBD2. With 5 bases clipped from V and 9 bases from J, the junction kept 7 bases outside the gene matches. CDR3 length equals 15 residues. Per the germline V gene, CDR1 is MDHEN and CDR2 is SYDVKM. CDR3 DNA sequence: TGTGCCAGCAGTCCGAGCGGACTAGCGGGAGTTGAGCAGTTCTTC. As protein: CASSPSGLAGVEQFF.